The entry below describes one T cell receptor (beta chain). The antigen is undetermined. These data originate in a study of CD8+CD57+ T cells in acquired aplastic anemia. Turning to the study itself: The study obtained an average of roughly 3 ug of DNA from sorted CD4+ and CD8+ cells.

Germline V gives CDR1 LNHNV, CDR2 YYDKDF (reference sequence). This CDR3 contains 13 residues. The V end was cut by 1 base, the J end by 1 base, with 4 bases between. Genomic DNA, the template, was used for profiling of the TCR beta VDJ and CDR3. From the reads, TCRdb called clonotypes with MiXCR, one entry per CDR3 protein. This table holds 200,000 or so distinct CDR3 sequences, over 60% found once. Whole-study results and caveats: Patients and healthy controls showed no significant CD8+ Simpson's diversity difference.

The material sequenced was sorted CD4+, CD8+, or CD8+CD57+ T cells (not recorded which) from PBMCs. This chain links TRBV15 with TRBJ1-1; D uncertain. The TCR was taken from a human donor with severe aplastic anemia or a healthy control (not recorded which). Here the CDR3 reads CATSRARNTEAFF. Here the CDR3 DNA reads TGTGCCACCAGCAGAGCCAGGAACACTGAAGCTTTCTTT. Based on the CDR3 plus reference TRBV15 and TRBJ1-1, the full variable domain is DAMVIQNPRYQVTQFGKPVTLSCSQTLNHNVMYWYQQKSSQAPKLLFHYYDKDFNNEADTPDNFQSRRPNTSFCFLDIRSPGLGDTAMYLCATSRARNTEAFFGQGTRLTVV.